This T cell receptor beta chain was sequenced in a study of CD8+ T cells in alopecia areata. Study as a whole: Treated patients took oral tofacitinib at 5 to 10 mg twice daily. General study findings and limits: Possibly as an HLA-related effect, TCR sharing across patients appeared less clear than in mice.

The V gene end was trimmed by 6 bases and the J gene end by 8 bases; junction bases not matched to a gene: 6. Per the germline V gene, CDR1 is SNHLY and CDR2 is FYNNEI. This CDR3 is built from 13 residues. Of note for this clone: The target antigen is unknown.

In each case, RNA was isolated and then reverse transcribed into cDNA as the sequencing template. Here immunoSEQ multiplex PCR was the method, and the copy in TCRdb shows in-frame clones only, minus some. This sample has roughly 65,000 clones; 40% to 50% occur once, and the top ten carry about a sixth. Lesional scalp punch biopsies and peripheral blood came from alopecia areata patients. The source of this sequence is a human donor with alopecia areata. The sample was CD8+ T cells sorted from blood, taken at week 0. V gene TRBV2 combines with J gene TRBJ2-1; TRBD2 matches at 8 bases. The CDR3 DNA follows: TGTGCCAGCAGGAGGGGACTAGGGTATGAGCAGTTCTTC. Encoded protein: CASRRGLGYEQFF. The full variable domain, rest sourced from reference TRBV2 and TRBJ2-1, is EPEVTQTPSHQVTQMGQEVILRCVPISNHLYFYWYRQILGQKVEFLVSFYNNEISEKSEIFDDQFSVERPDGSNFTLKIRSTKLEDSAMYFCASRRGLGYEQFFGPGTRLTVL.